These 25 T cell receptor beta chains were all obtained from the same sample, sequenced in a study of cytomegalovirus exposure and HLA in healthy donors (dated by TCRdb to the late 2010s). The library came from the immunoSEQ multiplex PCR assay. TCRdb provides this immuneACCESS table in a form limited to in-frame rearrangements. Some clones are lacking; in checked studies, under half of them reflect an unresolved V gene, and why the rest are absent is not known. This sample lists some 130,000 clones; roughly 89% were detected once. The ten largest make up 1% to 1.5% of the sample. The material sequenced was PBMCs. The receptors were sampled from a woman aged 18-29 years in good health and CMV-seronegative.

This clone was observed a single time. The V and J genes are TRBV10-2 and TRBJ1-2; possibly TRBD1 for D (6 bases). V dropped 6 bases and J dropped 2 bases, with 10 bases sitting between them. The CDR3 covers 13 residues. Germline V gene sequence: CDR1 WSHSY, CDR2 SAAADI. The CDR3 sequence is CASSEDRNYGYTF. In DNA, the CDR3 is TGCGCCAGCAGCGAGGACAGAAACTATGGCTACACCTTC.

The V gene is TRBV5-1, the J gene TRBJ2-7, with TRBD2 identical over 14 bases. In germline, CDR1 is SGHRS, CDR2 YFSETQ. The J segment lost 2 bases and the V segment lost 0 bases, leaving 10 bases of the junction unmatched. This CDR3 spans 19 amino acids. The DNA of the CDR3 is TGCGCCAGCAGCTTGGATTCCGGACTAGCGGGGGGACCTACCTACGAGCAGTACTTC. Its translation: CASSLDSGLAGGPTYEQYF.

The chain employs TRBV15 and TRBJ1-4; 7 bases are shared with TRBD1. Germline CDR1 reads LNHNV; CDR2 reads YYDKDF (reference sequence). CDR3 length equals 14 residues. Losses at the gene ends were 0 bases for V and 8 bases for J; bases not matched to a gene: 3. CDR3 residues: CATSRDRRGEKLFF. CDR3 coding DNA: TGTGCCACCAGCAGAGATCGCAGGGGGGAAAAACTGTTTTTT.

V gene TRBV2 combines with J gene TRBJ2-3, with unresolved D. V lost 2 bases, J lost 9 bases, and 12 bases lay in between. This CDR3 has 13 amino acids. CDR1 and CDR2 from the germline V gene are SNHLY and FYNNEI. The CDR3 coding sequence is TGTGCCAGCAGTGAATTATCGGGTTTCACGCAGTATTTT. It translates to CASSELSGFTQYF.

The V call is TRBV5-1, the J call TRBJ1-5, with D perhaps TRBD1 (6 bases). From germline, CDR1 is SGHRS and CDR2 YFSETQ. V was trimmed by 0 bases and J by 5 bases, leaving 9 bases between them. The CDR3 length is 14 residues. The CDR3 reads CASSLVPGDQPQHF. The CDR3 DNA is TGCGCCAGCAGCTTGGTGCCAGGGGATCAGCCCCAGCATTTT. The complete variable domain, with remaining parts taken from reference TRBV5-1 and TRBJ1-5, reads KAGVTQTPRYLIKTRGQQVTLSCSPISGHRSVSWYQQTPGQGLQFLFEYFSETQRNKGNFPGRFSGRQFSNSRSEMNVSTLELGDSALYLCASSLVPGDQPQHFGDGTRLSIL.

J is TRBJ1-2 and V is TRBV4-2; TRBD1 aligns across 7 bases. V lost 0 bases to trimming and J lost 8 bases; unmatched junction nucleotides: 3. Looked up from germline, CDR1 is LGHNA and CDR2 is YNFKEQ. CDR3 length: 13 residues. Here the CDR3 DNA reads TGTGCCAGCAGCCAAGACAGGGGGAACGGCTACACCTTC. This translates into CASSQDRGNGYTF.

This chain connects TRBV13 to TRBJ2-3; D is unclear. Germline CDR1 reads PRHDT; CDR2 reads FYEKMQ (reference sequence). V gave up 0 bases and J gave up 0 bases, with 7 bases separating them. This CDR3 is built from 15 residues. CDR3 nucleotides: TGTGCCAGCAGCTTAGGACAGCCAAGCACAGATACGCAGTATTTT. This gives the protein CASSLGQPSTDTQYF. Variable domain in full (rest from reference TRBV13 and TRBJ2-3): AAGVIQSPRHLIKEKRETATLKCYPIPRHDTVYWYQQGPGQDPQFLISFYEKMQSDKGSIPDRFSAQQFSDYHSELNMSSLELGDSALYFCASSLGQPSTDTQYFGPGTRLTVL.

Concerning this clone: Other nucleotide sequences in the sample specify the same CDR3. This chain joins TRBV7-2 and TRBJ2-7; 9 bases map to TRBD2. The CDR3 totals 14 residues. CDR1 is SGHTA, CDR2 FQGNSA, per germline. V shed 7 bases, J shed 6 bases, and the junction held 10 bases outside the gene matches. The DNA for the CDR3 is TGTGCCAGCATCCCACTGACTAGCGGCTTCGAGCAGTACTTC. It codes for CASIPLTSGFEQYF.

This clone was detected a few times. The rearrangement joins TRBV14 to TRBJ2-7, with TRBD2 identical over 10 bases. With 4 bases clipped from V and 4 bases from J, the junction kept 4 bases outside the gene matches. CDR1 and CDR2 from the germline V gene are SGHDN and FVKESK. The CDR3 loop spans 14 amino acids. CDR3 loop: CASSRASGGYEQYF. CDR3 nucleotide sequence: TGTGCCAGCAGCCGGGCTAGCGGGGGTTACGAGCAGTACTTC.

The CDR3 loop is CASSDLDLTDTQYF. CDR3 in DNA: TGCGCCAGCAGTGATCTAGATCTCACAGATACGCAGTATTTT. This chain joins TRBV10-1 and TRBJ2-3; D uncertain. Germline CDR1 is WNHNN and CDR2 is SYGVQD (reference sequence). With 3 bases removed from V and 2 bases from J, the gap between germline ends came to 9 bases. This CDR3 region has 14 residues.

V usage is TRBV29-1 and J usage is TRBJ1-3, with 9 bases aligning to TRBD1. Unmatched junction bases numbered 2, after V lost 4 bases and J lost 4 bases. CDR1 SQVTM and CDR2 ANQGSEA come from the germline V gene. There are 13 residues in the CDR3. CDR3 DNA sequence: TGCAGCGTTGCTGGACAGGGGGGAAACACCATATATTTT. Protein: CSVAGQGGNTIYF. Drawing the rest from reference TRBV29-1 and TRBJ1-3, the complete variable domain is SAVISQKPSRDICQRGTSLTIQCQVDSQVTMMFWYRQQPGQSLTLIATANQGSEATYESGFVIDKFPISRPNLTFSTLTVSNMSPEDSSIYLCSVAGQGGNTIYFGEGSWLTVV.

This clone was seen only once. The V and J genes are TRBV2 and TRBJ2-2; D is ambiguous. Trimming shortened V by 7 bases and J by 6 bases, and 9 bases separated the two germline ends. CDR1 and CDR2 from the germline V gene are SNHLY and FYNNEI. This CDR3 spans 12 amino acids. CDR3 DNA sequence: TGTGCCAGCATTCAGGTTTCCGGGGAGCTGTTTTTT. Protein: CASIQVSGELFF.

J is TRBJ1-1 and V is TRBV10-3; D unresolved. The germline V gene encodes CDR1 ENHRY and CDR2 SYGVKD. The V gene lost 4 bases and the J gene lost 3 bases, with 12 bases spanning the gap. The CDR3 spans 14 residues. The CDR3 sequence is CAISARLQDTEAFF. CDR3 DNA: TGTGCCATCAGTGCCAGGCTGCAGGACACTGAAGCTTTCTTT.

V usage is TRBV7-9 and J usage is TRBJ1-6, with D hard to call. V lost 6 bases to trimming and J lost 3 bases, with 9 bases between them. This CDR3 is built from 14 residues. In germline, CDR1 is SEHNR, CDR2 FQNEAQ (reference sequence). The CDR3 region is CASRPEYYNSPLHF. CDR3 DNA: TGTGCCAGCAGACCGGAGTACTATAATTCACCCCTCCACTTT.

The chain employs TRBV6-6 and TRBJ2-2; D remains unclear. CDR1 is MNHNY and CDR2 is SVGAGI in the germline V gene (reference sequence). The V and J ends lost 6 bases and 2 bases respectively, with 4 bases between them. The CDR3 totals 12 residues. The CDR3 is CASSPNTGELFF. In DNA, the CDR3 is TGTGCCAGCAGCCCAAACACCGGGGAGCTGTTTTTT.

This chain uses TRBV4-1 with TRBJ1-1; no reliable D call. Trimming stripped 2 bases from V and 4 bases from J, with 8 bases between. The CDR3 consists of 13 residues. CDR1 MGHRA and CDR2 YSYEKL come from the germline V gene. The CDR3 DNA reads TGCGCCAGCAGCCAACCGGGGAGCACTGAAGCTTTCTTT. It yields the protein CASSQPGSTEAFF.

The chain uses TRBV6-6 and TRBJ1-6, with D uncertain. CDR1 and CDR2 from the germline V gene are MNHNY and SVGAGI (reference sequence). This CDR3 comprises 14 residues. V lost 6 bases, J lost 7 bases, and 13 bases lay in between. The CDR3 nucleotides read TGTGCCAGCAGGACCGGGTCGCAAAATTCACCCCTCCACTTT. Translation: CASRTGSQNSPLHF.

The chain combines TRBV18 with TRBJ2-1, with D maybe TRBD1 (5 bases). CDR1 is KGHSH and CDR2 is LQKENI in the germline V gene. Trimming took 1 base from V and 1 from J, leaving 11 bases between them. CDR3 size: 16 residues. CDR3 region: CASSPLAPGSYNEQFF. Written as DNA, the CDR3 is TGTGCCAGCTCACCACTTGCACCAGGGTCCTACAATGAGCAGTTCTTC.

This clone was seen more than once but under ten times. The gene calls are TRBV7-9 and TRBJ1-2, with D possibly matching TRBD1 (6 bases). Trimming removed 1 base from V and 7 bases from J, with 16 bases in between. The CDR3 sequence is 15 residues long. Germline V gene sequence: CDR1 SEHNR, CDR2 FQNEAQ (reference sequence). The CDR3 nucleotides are TGTGCCAGCAGCTTAGTCGACAAAGGGGGAGTTGGCTACACCTTC. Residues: CASSLVDKGGVGYTF.

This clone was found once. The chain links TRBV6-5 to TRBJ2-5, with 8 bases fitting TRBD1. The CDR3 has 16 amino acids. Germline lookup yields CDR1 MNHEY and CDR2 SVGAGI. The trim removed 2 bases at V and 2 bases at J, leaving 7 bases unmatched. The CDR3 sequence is CASSYGTGTTQETQYF. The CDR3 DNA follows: TGTGCCAGCAGTTACGGGACAGGAACGACTCAAGAGACCCAGTACTTC.

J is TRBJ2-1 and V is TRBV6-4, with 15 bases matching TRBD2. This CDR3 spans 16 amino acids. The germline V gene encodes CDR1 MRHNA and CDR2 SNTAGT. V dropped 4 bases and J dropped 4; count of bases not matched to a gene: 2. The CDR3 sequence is CASSGTSGGAYNEQFF. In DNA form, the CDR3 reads TGTGCCAGCAGTGGGACTAGCGGGGGGGCTTACAATGAGCAGTTCTTC.

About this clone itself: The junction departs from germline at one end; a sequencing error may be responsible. CDR3 region: CASSAEGLRWIF. DNA for the CDR3: TGTGCCAGCAGCGCGGAGGGTTTGAGATGGATTTTT. The chain is built from TRBV6-5 and TRBJ1-4; D gene ambiguous. Germline-derived CDR1 and CDR2 are MNHEY and SVGAGI. The CDR3 loop spans 12 amino acids.

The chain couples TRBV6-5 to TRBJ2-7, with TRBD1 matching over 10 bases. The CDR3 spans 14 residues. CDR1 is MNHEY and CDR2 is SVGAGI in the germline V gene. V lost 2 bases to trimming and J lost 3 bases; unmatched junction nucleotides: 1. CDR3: CASSYGQGVYEQYF. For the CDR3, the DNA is TGTGCCAGCAGTTACGGACAGGGGGTCTACGAGCAGTACTTC.

DNA of the CDR3: TGTGCCAGTAGTGGGAACAGGGGACCCTACAATGAGCAGTTCTTC. Residues: CASSGNRGPYNEQFF. The chain joins TRBV19 to TRBJ2-1, with 7 bases aligning to TRBD1. J lost 2 bases, V lost 5 bases, and 6 bases had no gene match. The germline CDR1 and CDR2 sequences are LNHDA and SQIVND (reference sequence). The CDR3 has 15 residues.

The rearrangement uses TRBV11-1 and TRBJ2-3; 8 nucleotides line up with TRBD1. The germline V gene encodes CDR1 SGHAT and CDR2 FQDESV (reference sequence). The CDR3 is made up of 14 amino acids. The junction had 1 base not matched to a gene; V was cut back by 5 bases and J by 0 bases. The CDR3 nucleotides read TGTGCCAGCAGCGGGGACAGGAGCACAGATACGCAGTATTTT. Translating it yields CASSGDRSTDTQYF.